This T cell receptor (beta chain) was retrieved from a study of blood T cell repertoires in COVID-19. Turning to the study itself: PBMCs, B-cell-depleted T cells, or T cells were the source of the cDNA or gDNA that made up the material.

Per the germline V gene, CDR1 is SGHVS and CDR2 is FQNEAQ. V shed 2 bases and J 4 bases; nucleotides not matched to a gene: 4. CDR3 length: 14 residues. The assay was immunoSEQ multiplex PCR, and TCRdb's table has in-frame clones only and misses some. The repertoire consists of more than 200,000 clones, with 88% occurring once and the leading ten covering roughly 3.7%. The genes are TRBV7-8 and TRBJ2-5; TRBD1 matches at 7 bases. The sample was PBMCs or T cells enriched from blood (not recorded which). The TCR sequence derives from a woman in her twenties or thirties who had been exposed to COVID-19. The CDR3 sequence: CASSLSRGRETQYF. CDR3 bases: TGTGCCAGCAGCTTATCTAGGGGGCGAGAGACCCAGTACTTC.